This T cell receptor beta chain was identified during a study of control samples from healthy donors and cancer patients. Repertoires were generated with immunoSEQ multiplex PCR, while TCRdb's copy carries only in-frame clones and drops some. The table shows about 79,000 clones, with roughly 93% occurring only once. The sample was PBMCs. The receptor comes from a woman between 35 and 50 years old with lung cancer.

The DNA of the CDR3 is TGCAGCGTACATACCGGGACAGGGTTTCCAGCCGGGGAGCTGTTTTTT. Its protein is CSVHTGTGFPAGELFF. This chain uses TRBV29-1 with TRBJ2-2; TRBD1 matches at 9 bases. The ends lost 6 bases at V and 6 bases at J; junction bases unmatched: 14. Germline lookup yields CDR1 SQVTM and CDR2 ANQGSEA. This CDR3 is 16 amino acids long.